The present TCR beta chain was sequenced within a study of shared clonotypes between healthy human individuals. Profiled with immunoSEQ multiplex PCR; TCRdb holds only in-frame clones, not every one. The top ten clones hold approximately 1.1% of a sample with over a million clones, around 97% of them seen once. This clone showed up just once. The CDR3 runs 18 residues. CDR1 SGHVS and CDR2 FNYEAQ come from the germline V gene. V lost 1 base, J lost 3 bases, and 9 bases stayed unmatched. The TCR comes from a man aged 30 to 39 in good health. The chain employs TRBV7-6 and TRBJ2-1; 10 nucleotides align to TRBD2. The specimen sequenced was naive CD4+ T cells sorted from blood. Subset indicated: CD45RA+ positively selected. The CDR3 here is CASSLGVATSGNYNEQFF. The CDR3 nucleotides read TGTGCCAGCAGCTTAGGGGTCGCTACTAGCGGGAACTACAATGAGCAGTTCTTC.